This T cell receptor beta chain is drawn from a study of blood T cell repertoires in COVID-19. The CDR3 has 16 residues. J was trimmed by 4 bases and V by 2 bases; bases with no gene match: 6. CDR1 MNHEY and CDR2 SVGEGT come from the germline V gene. Using immunoSEQ multiplex PCR, the repertoire was profiled, and TCRdb retains in-frame clones only, with some absent. Here the sample spans more than 85,000 clones, roughly 80% being singletons. Sequenced: peripheral blood. This chain connects TRBV6-2 or TRBV6-3 to TRBJ1-5; the match to TRBD1 covers 9 bases. The source is a woman in her seventies with acute or convalescent COVID-19. This chain's CDR3 is CASSYLPGQGNQPQHF. CDR3 bases: TGTGCCAGCAGTTACCTCCCTGGACAGGGGAATCAGCCCCAGCATTTT.